Included here is one TCR beta chain sequence, with context. This CDR3 has 13 amino acids. Trimming pared 0 bases from V and 3 bases from J, leaving 6 bases between. This entry is derived from a study of memory CD4+ T cells and cytomegalovirus serostatus. The sort gate was single viable CD3+CD4+CD8-CD45RO+ cells for memory CD4+ T cells. Data came from immunoSEQ multiplex PCR; TCRdb stores just in-frame clones and leaves some out. The top ten clones hold about 0.82% of a sample with over 55,000 clones, roughly 80% of them seen once. The sample taken for sequencing was memory CD4+ T cells from blood. The V gene is TRBV23-1, the J gene TRBJ2-7; D is undetermined. TRBV23-1 is classed as an ORF, of uncertain function. This TCR came from an adult in good health and CMV-seronegative. The CDR3, as DNA: TGCGCCAGCAGTCAATCCCTCCGCTACGAGCAGTACTTC. Translation: CASSQSLRYEQYF.